Below, one TCR beta chain is given with its context. Germline V gene lookup returns CDR1 MDHEN and CDR2 SYDVKM. The CDR3 totals 14 residues. V was trimmed by 3 bases and J by 2 bases, leaving 9 bases between them. TCRdb keeps only in-frame clones here, not all; method: immunoSEQ multiplex PCR. This table holds about 45,000 clones, roughly 88% found once. The data stem from a study of PD-L1 blockade in urothelial cancer. The chain employs TRBV28 and TRBJ2-3; no firm D call. The sample was PBMCs, taken around atezolizumab (anti-PD-L1) treatment. The sequence was collected from a man of 80 years or more with urothelial cancer. The CDR3 nucleotides are TGTGCCAGCAGTTTCGCCAGTCCCACAGATACGCAGTATTTT. It yields the protein CASSFASPTDTQYF.